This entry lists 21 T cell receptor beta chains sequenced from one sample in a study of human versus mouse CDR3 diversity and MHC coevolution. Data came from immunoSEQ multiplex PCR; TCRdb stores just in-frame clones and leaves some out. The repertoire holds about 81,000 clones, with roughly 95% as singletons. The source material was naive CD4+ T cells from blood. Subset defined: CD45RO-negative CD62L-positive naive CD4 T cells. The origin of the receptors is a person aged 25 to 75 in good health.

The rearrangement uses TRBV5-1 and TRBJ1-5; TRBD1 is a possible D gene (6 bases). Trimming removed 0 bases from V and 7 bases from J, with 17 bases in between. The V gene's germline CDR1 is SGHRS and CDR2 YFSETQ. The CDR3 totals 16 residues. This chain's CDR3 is CASSLAVAGAGQPQHF. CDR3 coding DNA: TGCGCCAGCAGCTTGGCCGTGGCAGGGGCAGGACAGCCCCAGCATTTT.

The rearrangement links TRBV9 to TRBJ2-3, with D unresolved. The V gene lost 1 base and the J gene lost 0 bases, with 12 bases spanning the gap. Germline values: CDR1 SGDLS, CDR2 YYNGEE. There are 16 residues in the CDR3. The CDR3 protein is CASSVMGTTSTDTQYF. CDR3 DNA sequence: TGTGCCAGCAGCGTAATGGGCACCACTAGCACAGATACGCAGTATTTT.

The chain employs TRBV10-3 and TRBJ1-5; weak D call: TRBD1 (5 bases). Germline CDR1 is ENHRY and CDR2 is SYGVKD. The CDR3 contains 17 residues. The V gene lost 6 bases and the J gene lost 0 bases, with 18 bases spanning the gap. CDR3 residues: CAISPRGGTYSNQPQHF. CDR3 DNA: TGTGCCATCAGCCCCCGGGGAGGGACGTATAGCAATCAGCCCCAGCATTTT.

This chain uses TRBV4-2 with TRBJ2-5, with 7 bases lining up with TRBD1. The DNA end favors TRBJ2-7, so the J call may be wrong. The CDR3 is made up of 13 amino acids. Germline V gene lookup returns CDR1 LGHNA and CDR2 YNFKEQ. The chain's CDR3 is CASSPGQPYEQYF. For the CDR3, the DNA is TGTGCCAGCAGCCCGGGACAGCCCTACGAGCAGTACTTC.

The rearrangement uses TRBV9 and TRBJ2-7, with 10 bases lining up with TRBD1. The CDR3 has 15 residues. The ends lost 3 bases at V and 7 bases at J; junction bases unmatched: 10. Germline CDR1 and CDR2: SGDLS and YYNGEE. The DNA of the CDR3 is TGTGCCAGCAGCGGGGGGGGACAGGGGCCCGGAGAGCAGTACTTC. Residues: CASSGGGQGPGEQYF.

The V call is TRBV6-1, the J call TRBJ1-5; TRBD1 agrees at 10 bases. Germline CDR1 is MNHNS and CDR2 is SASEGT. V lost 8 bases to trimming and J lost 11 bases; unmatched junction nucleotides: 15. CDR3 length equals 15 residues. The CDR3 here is CASASGTGAGSAQHF. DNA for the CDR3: TGTGCCAGCGCCTCCGGGACAGGGGCGGGATCAGCCCAGCATTTT.

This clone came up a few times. CDR3 DNA: TGCGCCAGCAGGGTGGACAGTCAGAACACTGAAGCTTTCTTT. This sequence encodes CASRVDSQNTEAFF. This chain connects TRBV5-1 to TRBJ1-1; D might be TRBD1 (6 bases). Germline V gene lookup returns CDR1 SGHRS and CDR2 YFSETQ. There are 14 residues in the CDR3. Trimming removed 5 bases at V and 1 base at J, with 12 bases between.

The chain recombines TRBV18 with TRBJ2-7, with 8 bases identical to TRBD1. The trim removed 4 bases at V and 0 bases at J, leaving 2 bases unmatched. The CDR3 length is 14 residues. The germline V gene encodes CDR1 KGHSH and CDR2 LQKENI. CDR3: CASSRTGSSYEQYF. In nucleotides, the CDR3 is TGTGCCAGCTCACGGACAGGGAGCTCCTACGAGCAGTACTTC.

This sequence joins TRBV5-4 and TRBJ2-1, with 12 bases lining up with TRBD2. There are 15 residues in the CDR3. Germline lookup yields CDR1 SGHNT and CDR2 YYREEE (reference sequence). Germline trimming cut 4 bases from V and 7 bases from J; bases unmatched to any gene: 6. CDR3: CASSQMTSGRNEQFF. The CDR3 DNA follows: TGTGCCAGCAGCCAAATGACTAGCGGGAGAAATGAGCAGTTCTTC.

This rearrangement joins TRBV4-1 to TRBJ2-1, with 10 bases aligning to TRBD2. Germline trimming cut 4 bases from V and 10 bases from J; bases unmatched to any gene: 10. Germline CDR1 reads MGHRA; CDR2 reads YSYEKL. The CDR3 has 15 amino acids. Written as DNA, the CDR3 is TGCGCCAGCAGCCTTTCCAGCGGGGGGGCCATGGAGCAGTTCTTC. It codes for CASSLSSGGAMEQFF.

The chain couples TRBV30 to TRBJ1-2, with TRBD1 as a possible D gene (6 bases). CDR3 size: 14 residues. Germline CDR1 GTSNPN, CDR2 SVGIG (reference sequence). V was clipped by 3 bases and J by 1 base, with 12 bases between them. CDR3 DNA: TGTGCCTGGAGGGGGGGGCAGCTTAACTATGGCTACACCTTC. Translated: CAWRGGQLNYGYTF.

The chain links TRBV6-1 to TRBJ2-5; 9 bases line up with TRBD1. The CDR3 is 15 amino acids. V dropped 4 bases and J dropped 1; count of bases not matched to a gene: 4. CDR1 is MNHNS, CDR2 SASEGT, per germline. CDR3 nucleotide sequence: TGTGCCAGCAGTGCCCCGACAGGGGGCCAAGAGACCCAGTACTTC. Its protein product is CASSAPTGGQETQYF.

The CDR3 region is CATNPSRGAMNTEAFF. CDR3 DNA sequence: TGTGCCACCAACCCCAGCAGGGGGGCCATGAACACTGAAGCTTTCTTT. The chain carries TRBV19 and TRBJ1-1; 7 bases fit TRBD1. V gave up 10 bases and J gave up 0 bases; unmatched junction bases: 14. The CDR3 runs to 16 residues. Germline V gene lookup returns CDR1 LNHDA and CDR2 SQIVND (reference sequence).

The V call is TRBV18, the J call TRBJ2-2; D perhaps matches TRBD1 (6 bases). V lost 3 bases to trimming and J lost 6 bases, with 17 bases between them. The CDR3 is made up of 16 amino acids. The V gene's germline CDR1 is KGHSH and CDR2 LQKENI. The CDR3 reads CASSPTTGVEAGELFF. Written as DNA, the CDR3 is TGTGCCAGCTCACCGACGACAGGAGTAGAGGCCGGGGAGCTGTTTTTT.

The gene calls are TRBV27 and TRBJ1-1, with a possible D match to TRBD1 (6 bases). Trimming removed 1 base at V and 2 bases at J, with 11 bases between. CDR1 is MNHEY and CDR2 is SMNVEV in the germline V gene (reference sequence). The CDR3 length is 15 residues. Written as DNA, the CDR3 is TGTGCCAGCAGTTTATTTAGGGGGTATAACACTGAAGCTTTCTTT. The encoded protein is CASSLFRGYNTEAFF.

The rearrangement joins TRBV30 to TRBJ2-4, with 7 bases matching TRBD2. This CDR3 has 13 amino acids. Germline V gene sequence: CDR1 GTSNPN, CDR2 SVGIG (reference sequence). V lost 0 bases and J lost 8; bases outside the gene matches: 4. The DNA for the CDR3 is TGTGCCTGGAGTGTGGGGAGGGGATACATTCAGTACTTC. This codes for CAWSVGRGYIQYF.

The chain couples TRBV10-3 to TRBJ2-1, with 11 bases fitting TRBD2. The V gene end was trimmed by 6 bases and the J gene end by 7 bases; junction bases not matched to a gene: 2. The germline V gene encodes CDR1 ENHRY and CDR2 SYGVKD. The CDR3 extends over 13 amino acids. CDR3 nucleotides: TGTGCCATCAGGCGACTAGCGGGGAATGAGCAGTTCTTC. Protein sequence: CAIRRLAGNEQFF.

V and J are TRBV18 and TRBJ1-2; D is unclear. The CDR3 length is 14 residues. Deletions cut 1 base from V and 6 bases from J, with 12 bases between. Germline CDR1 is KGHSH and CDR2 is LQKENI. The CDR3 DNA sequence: TGTGCCAGCTCACCACTGGGCAGCGGGGATGGCTACACCTTC. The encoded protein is CASSPLGSGDGYTF. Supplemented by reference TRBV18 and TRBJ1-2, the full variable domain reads NAGVMQNPRHLVRRRGQEARLRCSPMKGHSHVYWYRQLPEEGLKFMVYLQKENIIDESGMPKERFSAEFPKEGPSILRIQQVVRGDSAAYFCASSPLGSGDGYTFGSGTRLTVV.

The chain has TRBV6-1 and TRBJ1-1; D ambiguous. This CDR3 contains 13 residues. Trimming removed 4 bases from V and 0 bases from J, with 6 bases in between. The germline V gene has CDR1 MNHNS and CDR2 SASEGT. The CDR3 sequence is CASSAQMNTEAFF. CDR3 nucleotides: TGTGCCAGCAGTGCACAGATGAACACTGAAGCTTTCTTT.

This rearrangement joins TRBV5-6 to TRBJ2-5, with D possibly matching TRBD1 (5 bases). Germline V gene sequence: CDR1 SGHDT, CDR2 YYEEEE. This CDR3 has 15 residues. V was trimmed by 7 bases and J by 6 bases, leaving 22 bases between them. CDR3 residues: CASLDGSTPGKTQYF. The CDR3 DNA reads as TGTGCCAGCCTCGATGGATCCACGCCAGGGAAGACCCAGTACTTC.

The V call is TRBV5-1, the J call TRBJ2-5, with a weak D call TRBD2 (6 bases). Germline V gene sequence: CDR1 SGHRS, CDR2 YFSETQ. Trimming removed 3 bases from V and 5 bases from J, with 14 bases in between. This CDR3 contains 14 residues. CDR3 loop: CASSSSTGAETQYF. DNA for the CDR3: TGCGCCAGCAGCTCGAGTACGGGAGCGGAGACCCAGTACTTC.